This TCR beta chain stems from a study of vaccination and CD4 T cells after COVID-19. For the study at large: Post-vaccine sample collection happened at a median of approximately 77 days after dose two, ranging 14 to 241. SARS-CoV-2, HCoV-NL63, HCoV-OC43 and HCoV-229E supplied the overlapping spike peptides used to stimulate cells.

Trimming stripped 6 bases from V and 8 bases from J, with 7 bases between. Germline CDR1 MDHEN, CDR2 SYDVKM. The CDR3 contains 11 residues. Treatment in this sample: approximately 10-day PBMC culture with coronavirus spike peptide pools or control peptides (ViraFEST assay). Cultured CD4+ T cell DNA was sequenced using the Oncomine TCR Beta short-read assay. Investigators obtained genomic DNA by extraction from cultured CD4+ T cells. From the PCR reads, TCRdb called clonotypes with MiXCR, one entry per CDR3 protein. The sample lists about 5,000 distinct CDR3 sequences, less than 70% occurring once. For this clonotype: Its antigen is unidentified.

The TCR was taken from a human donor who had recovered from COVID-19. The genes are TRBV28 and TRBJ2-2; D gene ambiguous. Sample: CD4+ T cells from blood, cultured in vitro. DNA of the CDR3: TGTGCCAGCAGCCTGAGGGGGGAGCTGTTTTTT. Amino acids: CASSLRGELFF.